The 32 T cell receptor beta chains listed next were all sequenced from one sample in a study of blood T cell repertoires in COVID-19. Libraries were prepared by immunoSEQ multiplex PCR; TCRdb keeps only in-frame clonotypes and omits some of them. The sample consists of over 65,000 clones, 80% to 85% of them appearing once. Material for sequencing was peripheral blood. The receptors derive from a man older than 75 with acute or convalescent COVID-19.

The rearrangement links TRBV19 to TRBJ1-1, with D uncertain. The CDR3 consists of 13 residues. Trimming removed 7 bases from V and 1 base from J, with 10 bases in between. Per the germline V gene, CDR1 is LNHDA and CDR2 is SQIVND (reference sequence). CDR3 residues: CASNPTENTEAFF. In DNA form, the CDR3 reads TGTGCCAGTAACCCTACAGAGAACACTGAAGCTTTCTTT.

In nucleotides, the CDR3 is TGCGCCAGCAGCCAAGGACTAGCGGGAACATACGAGCAGTACTTC. Its translation is CASSQGLAGTYEQYF. The chain links TRBV4-1 to TRBJ2-7, with 11 bases that match TRBD2. Germline-derived CDR1 and CDR2 are MGHRA and YSYEKL. The CDR3 has 15 residues. Unmatched junction bases numbered 3, after V lost 1 base and J lost 4 bases.

This clone has more than one count but fewer than ten. The chain has TRBV4-1 and TRBJ1-1; a weak D match, TRBD1 (6 bases). The V gene lost 0 bases and the J gene lost 1 base, with 12 bases spanning the gap. This CDR3 is 16 amino acids long. Germline loops: CDR1 MGHRA, CDR2 YSYEKL. DNA for the CDR3: TGCGCCAGCAGCCAAGAGATTCAGGGGCCGAACACTGAAGCTTTCTTT. This encodes CASSQEIQGPNTEAFF.

This clone was detected once. This rearrangement joins TRBV18 to TRBJ2-5; no reliable D call. CDR1 is KGHSH, CDR2 LQKENI, per germline. This CDR3 contains 13 residues. The ends were cut back, 5 bases at V and 5 bases at J, with 12 bases in the middle. The CDR3: CASSSSPVETQYF. CDR3 sequence (DNA): TGTGCCAGCTCATCCTCCCCTGTGGAGACCCAGTACTTC. The complete variable domain, with remaining parts taken from reference TRBV18 and TRBJ2-5, reads NAGVMQNPRHLVRRRGQEARLRCSPMKGHSHVYWYRQLPEEGLKFMVYLQKENIIDESGMPKERFSAEFPKEGPSILRIQQVVRGDSAAYFCASSSSPVETQYFGPGTRLLVL.

The J gene is TRBJ1-2, the V gene TRBV2; 7 bases are shared with TRBD1. Trimming at V came to 6 bases and at J to 8 bases, leaving 9 bases not matched to a gene. Germline V lookup: CDR1 SNHLY, CDR2 FYNNEI. The CDR3 length is 13 residues. Written as DNA, the CDR3 is TGTGCCAGCAGCCCCGCCCAGGGGGTCGGCTACACCTTC. It codes for CASSPAQGVGYTF. The full variable domain, with the rest looked up from reference TRBV2 and TRBJ1-2, is EPEVTQTPSHQVTQMGQEVILRCVPISNHLYFYWYRQILGQKVEFLVSFYNNEISEKSEIFDDQFSVERPDGSNFTLKIRSTKLEDSAMYFCASSPAQGVGYTFGSGTRLTVV.

This clone has just a few counts. The V and J genes are TRBV5-1 and TRBJ1-1; 8 positions agree with TRBD1. From germline, CDR1 is SGHRS and CDR2 YFSETQ. The V gene end was trimmed by 3 bases and the J gene end by 4 bases; junction bases not matched to a gene: 11. CDR3 length: 16 amino acids. CDR3 DNA: TGCGCCAGCAGCTCAGGGGGCCTGGGATCAGGCACTGAAGCTTTCTTT. Translation: CASSSGGLGSGTEAFF.

CDR3 in amino acids: CASSGDTSNYGYTF. The CDR3 DNA is TGCGCCAGCAGCGGGGACACCTCTAACTATGGCTACACCTTC. The rearrangement joins TRBV5-1 to TRBJ1-2; D perhaps matches TRBD1 (6 bases). Germline-derived CDR1 and CDR2 are SGHRS and YFSETQ. The CDR3 consists of 14 residues. V lost 4 bases to trimming and J lost 0 bases, with 10 bases between them.

This clone was detected once. V usage is TRBV29-1 and J usage is TRBJ2-2, with D perhaps TRBD1 (5 bases). Germline assignment: CDR1 SQVTM and CDR2 ANQGSEA. Trimming stripped 7 bases from V and 5 bases from J, with 23 bases between. The CDR3 contains 16 residues. The CDR3 bases are TGCAGCGCCCTCTCTGGGAAGGGGCTGACGACCGGGGAGCTGTTTTTT. It yields the protein CSALSGKGLTTGELFF.

The V call is TRBV6-5, the J call TRBJ1-5, with 8 nucleotides matching TRBD1. The CDR3 extends over 15 amino acids. V gave up 2 bases and J gave up 4 bases; unmatched junction bases: 4. The germline CDR1 and CDR2 sequences are MNHEY and SVGAGI. The CDR3 DNA reads TGTGCCAGCAGTTACGGACAGGGAGGTAATCAGCCCCAGCATTTT. Its protein product is CASSYGQGGNQPQHF.

The chain uses TRBV7-8 and TRBJ2-5, with TRBD1 matching 8 bases. This CDR3 is built from 19 residues. Germline assignment: CDR1 SGHVS and CDR2 FQNEAQ. V lost 5 bases, J lost 3 bases, and 20 bases stayed unmatched. The CDR3 DNA follows: TGTGCCAGCAGCGGGCCCGGGACAGGAGTCCTCCGGGGAAAAGAGACCCAGTACTTC. Protein: CASSGPGTGVLRGKETQYF.

This chain links TRBV9 with TRBJ2-1; TRBD1 agrees at 7 bases. The CDR3 is 17 residues long. Germline CDR1 SGDLS, CDR2 YYNGEE. V was clipped by 0 bases and J by 1 base; unmatched bases: 7. CDR3 coding DNA: TGTGCCAGCAGCGTAGAATTCGGGACAGCGTCCTACAATGAGCAGTTCTTC. It specifies CASSVEFGTASYNEQFF.

In this sample, this clone turned up once. The chain employs TRBV6-1 and TRBJ1-4; 7 bases are shared with TRBD1. V lost 3 bases and J lost 8; bases outside the gene matches: 0. From germline, CDR1 is MNHNS and CDR2 SASEGT. The CDR3 is made up of 12 amino acids. The CDR3 sequence is CASSEDREKLFF. In DNA form, the CDR3 reads TGTGCCAGCAGTGAGGACAGGGAAAAACTGTTTTTT.

This chain uses TRBV15 with TRBJ1-2; D is possibly TRBD1 (6 bases). Germline V CDR1 and CDR2: LNHNV, YYDKDF (reference sequence). The CDR3 has 14 residues. Trimming took 0 bases from V and 4 from J, leaving 9 bases between them. The CDR3 protein is CATSRDQGSYGYTF. CDR3 sequence (DNA): TGTGCCACCAGCAGAGATCAGGGGAGCTATGGCTACACCTTC. Full variable domain (rest looked up from reference TRBV15 and TRBJ1-2): DAMVIQNPRYQVTQFGKPVTLSCSQTLNHNVMYWYQQKSSQAPKLLFHYYDKDFNNEADTPDNFQSRRPNTSFCFLDIRSPGLGDTAMYLCATSRDQGSYGYTFGSGTRLTVV.

About this clone: The junction shows a germline mismatch at one end, possibly a read error. The chain couples TRBV15 to TRBJ1-2; no reliable D call. The CDR3 contains 13 residues. Germline V lookup: CDR1 LNHNV, CDR2 YYDKDF (reference sequence). Here the CDR3 reads CATSRDGDSTAFF. The CDR3 region has the DNA TGTGCCACCAGCAGAGATGGAGACTCCACCGCCTTCTTC.

This clone was detected only once. The chain combines TRBV6-5 with TRBJ1-1, with D hard to call. The CDR3 spans 14 residues. Trimming left V 2 bases short and J 1 base short, with 8 bases between. Germline-derived CDR1 and CDR2 are MNHEY and SVGAGI. The CDR3 is CASSYVHRNTEAFF. The CDR3 nucleotides read TGTGCCAGCAGTTACGTACATCGGAACACTGAAGCTTTCTTT.

This clone showed up just a few times. V gene TRBV28 combines with J gene TRBJ1-5; 12 nucleotides agree with TRBD1. The V and J ends lost 4 bases and 12 bases, in that order; junction bases with no gene match: 7. The V gene's germline CDR1 is MDHEN and CDR2 SYDVKM. This CDR3 has 14 residues. The CDR3 loop reads CASSSGQGAAGQHF. The CDR3 DNA reads TGTGCCAGCAGTTCGGGACAGGGGGCGGCGGGCCAGCATTTT.

The CDR3 region has the DNA TGTGCCACCAGTGACCGTTTTAACACCGGGGAGCTGTTTTTT. This sequence encodes CATSDRFNTGELFF. This chain links TRBV24-1 with TRBJ2-2; unclear D gene. Trimming left V 4 bases short and J 2 bases short, with 7 bases between. The CDR3 has 14 amino acids. CDR1 and CDR2 (germline): KGHDR, SFDVKD.

J is TRBJ2-1 and V is TRBV27; the D gene is possibly TRBD2 (6 bases). V was shortened by 7 bases and J by 8 bases, with 21 bases between the two germline ends. In germline, CDR1 is MNHEY, CDR2 SMNVEV (reference sequence). The CDR3 totals 15 residues. The CDR3 coding sequence is TGTGCCAGCACCGCAGATGCGGGGACGGCCGATGAGCAGTTCTTC. This gives the protein CASTADAGTADEQFF.

This clone occurred once. The chain employs TRBV6-5 and TRBJ1-1; no definite D call. Germline V CDR1 and CDR2: MNHEY, SVGAGI. The CDR3 sequence is 12 residues long. V gave up 6 bases and J gave up 7 bases, with 12 bases separating them. The DNA for the CDR3 is TGTGCCAGCAGCACCAACAGAGTTGAAGCTTTCTTT. Its translation: CASSTNRVEAFF.

The chain recombines TRBV10-3 with TRBJ2-1; the match to TRBD2 covers 8 bases. CDR1 is ENHRY, CDR2 SYGVKD, per germline. The CDR3 spans 16 residues. V lost 2 bases to trimming and J lost 0 bases; unmatched junction nucleotides: 3. CDR3 sequence: CAISEPGRGSYNEQFF. The CDR3 coding sequence is TGTGCCATCAGTGAGCCCGGGAGGGGCTCCTACAATGAGCAGTTCTTC.

CDR3 nucleotides: TGTGCCGTCGGGTCCGCCCCGGATACGCAGTATTTT. This gives the protein CAVGSAPDTQYF. This chain uses TRBV2 with TRBJ2-3, with unresolved D. The CDR3 loop spans 12 amino acids. Germline V gene sequence: CDR1 SNHLY, CDR2 FYNNEI. Trimming stripped 11 bases from V and 6 bases from J, with 15 bases between.

This clone occurred a few times. The chain links TRBV4-1 to TRBJ2-7; a possible D gene is TRBD1 (5 bases). Trimming pared 1 base from V and 4 bases from J, leaving 14 bases between. CDR3 length equals 15 residues. Per germline, CDR1 MGHRA and CDR2 YSYEKL. The CDR3 nucleotides read TGCGCCAGCAGCCAAGGTCCAGGGCCGGTGTACGAGCAGTACTTC. Amino acids: CASSQGPGPVYEQYF.

V usage is TRBV18 and J usage is TRBJ1-4, with 12 bases aligning to TRBD1. The CDR3 has 17 residues. In germline, CDR1 is KGHSH, CDR2 LQKENI. Losses at the gene ends were 0 bases for V and 8 bases for J; bases not matched to a gene: 7. CDR3 loop: CASSPPLGQGAREKLFF. CDR3 DNA sequence: TGTGCCAGCTCACCACCTCTGGGACAGGGGGCCAGAGAAAAACTGTTTTTT.

The chain carries TRBV28 and TRBJ2-3; TRBD1 is a possible D gene (6 bases). This CDR3 is 16 amino acids long. The ends were cut back, 6 bases at V and 0 bases at J, with 16 bases in the middle. Germline CDR1 is MDHEN and CDR2 is SYDVKM. As DNA, the CDR3 is TGTGCCAGCAGCCGTCCCCAGGGGCCTAGCACAGATACGCAGTATTTT. This sequence encodes CASSRPQGPSTDTQYF. Looking up the rest from reference TRBV28 and TRBJ2-3 gives the full variable domain: DVKVTQSSRYLVKRTGEKVFLECVQDMDHENMFWYRQDPGLGLRLIYFSYDVKMKEKGDIPEGYSVSREKKERFSLILESASTNQTSMYLCASSRPQGPSTDTQYFGPGTRLTVL.

This clone has a single count. V usage is TRBV4-3 and J usage is TRBJ1-2, with unresolved D. The CDR3 extends over 13 amino acids. V shed 1 base and J shed 5 bases, with 8 bases lying between them. CDR1 and CDR2 (germline): LGHNA, YSLEER. CDR3 residues: CASSQVGGYGYTF. The CDR3 DNA reads TGCGCCAGCAGCCAAGTCGGCGGGTATGGCTACACCTTC.

V and J are TRBV27 and TRBJ2-7; 8 nucleotides line up with TRBD2. Germline CDR1 is MNHEY and CDR2 is SMNVEV (reference sequence). The CDR3 covers 18 residues. V lost 4 bases and J lost 5; bases outside the gene matches: 19. CDR3 sequence: CASSSMGAGPGGPNEQYF. CDR3 bases: TGTGCCAGCAGTTCCATGGGGGCAGGGCCGGGAGGGCCCAACGAGCAGTACTTC.

This rearrangement joins TRBV11-2 to TRBJ2-4; 9 positions agree with TRBD1. The ends lost 4 bases at V and 8 bases at J; junction bases unmatched: 15. Per the germline V gene, CDR1 is SGHAT and CDR2 is FQNNGV. This CDR3 is built from 17 residues. The CDR3 here is CASSSPRGTGSRDIQYF. Here the CDR3 DNA reads TGTGCCAGCAGCTCCCCGAGGGGGACAGGGTCAAGGGACATTCAGTACTTC.

The gene calls are TRBV28 and TRBJ2-4; 9 bases are a match to TRBD2. Germline V gene sequence: CDR1 MDHEN, CDR2 SYDVKM. V trimming: 2 bases; J trimming: 1 base; junction bases outside the gene matches: 3. CDR3 length: 16 residues. CDR3 sequence reads: CASSLVAGGAKNIQYF. The CDR3 DNA reads as TGTGCCAGCAGTTTAGTGGCGGGAGGGGCCAAAAACATTCAGTACTTC.

V usage is TRBV4-1 and J usage is TRBJ1-5; no firm D call. The germline V gene has CDR1 MGHRA and CDR2 YSYEKL. This CDR3 is 14 amino acids long. V dropped 2 bases and J dropped 0 bases, with 5 bases sitting between them. The DNA of the CDR3 is TGCGCCAGCAGCCAATCAGGTAGCAATCAGCCCCAGCATTTT. Its translation is CASSQSGSNQPQHF.

This clone was observed a few times. The chain employs TRBV4-2 and TRBJ2-5; 9 bases map to TRBD2. This CDR3 spans 15 amino acids. CDR1 is LGHNA and CDR2 is YNFKEQ in the germline V gene. The V and J ends lost 0 bases and 2 bases, in that order; junction bases with no gene match: 1. The CDR3 here is CASSQDLAGQETQYF. The CDR3 DNA follows: TGTGCCAGCAGCCAAGACCTAGCGGGACAAGAGACCCAGTACTTC.

A word on this clone: Other DNA sequences in the sample encode the same CDR3. The rearrangement links TRBV6-5 to TRBJ2-5; D may be TRBD1 (6 bases). With 4 bases removed from V and 2 bases from J, the gap between germline ends came to 8 bases. CDR3 length: 13 amino acids. The germline CDR1 and CDR2 sequences are MNHEY and SVGAGI. The CDR3, as DNA: TGTGCCAGCAGTTTGGACAGTCAAGAGACCCAGTACTTC. It codes for CASSLDSQETQYF.

CDR3 protein: CASSFFAGGYNEQFF. The DNA for the CDR3 is TGTGCCAGCAGCTTCTTTGCGGGAGGGTACAATGAGCAGTTCTTC. The chain uses TRBV7-6 and TRBJ2-1; 9 positions agree with TRBD2. The CDR3 totals 15 residues. Germline V gives CDR1 SGHVS, CDR2 FNYEAQ. After removal of 3 bases from V and 4 bases from J, the junction contained 4 bases not matched to a gene.